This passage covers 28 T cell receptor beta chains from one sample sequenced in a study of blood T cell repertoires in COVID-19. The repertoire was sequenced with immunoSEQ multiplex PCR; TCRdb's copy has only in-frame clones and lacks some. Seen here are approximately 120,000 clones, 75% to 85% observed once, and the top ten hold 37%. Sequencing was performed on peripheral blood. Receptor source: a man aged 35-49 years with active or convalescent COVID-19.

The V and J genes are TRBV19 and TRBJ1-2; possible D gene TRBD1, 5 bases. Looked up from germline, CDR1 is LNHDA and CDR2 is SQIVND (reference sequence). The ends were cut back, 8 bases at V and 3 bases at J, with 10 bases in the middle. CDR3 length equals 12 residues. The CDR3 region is CASLSRDYGYTF. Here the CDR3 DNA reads TGTGCCAGTCTTAGCAGGGACTATGGCTACACCTTC.

DNA for the CDR3: TGCGCCAGCAGCCAAGCGGACAGGGGATTTCAGCCCCAGCATTTT. This encodes CASSQADRGFQPQHF. V and J are TRBV4-1 and TRBJ1-5; 9 bases match TRBD1. V was pared by 1 base and J by 6 bases, with 4 bases of the junction left unmatched. The CDR3 extends over 15 amino acids. Germline V CDR1 and CDR2: MGHRA, YSYEKL.

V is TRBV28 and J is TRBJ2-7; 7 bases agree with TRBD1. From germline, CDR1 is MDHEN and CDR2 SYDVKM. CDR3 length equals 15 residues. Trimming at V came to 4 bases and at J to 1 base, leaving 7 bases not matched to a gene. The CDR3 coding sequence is TGTGCCAGCAGTTGGACAGGCCACTGGTCCTACGAGCAGTACTTC. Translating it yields CASSWTGHWSYEQYF.

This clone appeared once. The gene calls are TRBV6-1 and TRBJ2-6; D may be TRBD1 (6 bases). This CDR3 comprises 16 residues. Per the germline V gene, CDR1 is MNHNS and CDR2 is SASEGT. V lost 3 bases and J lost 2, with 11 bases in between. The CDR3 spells CASSDYRVAGANVLTF. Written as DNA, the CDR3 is TGTGCCAGCAGTGACTACAGGGTAGCTGGGGCCAACGTCCTGACTTTC.

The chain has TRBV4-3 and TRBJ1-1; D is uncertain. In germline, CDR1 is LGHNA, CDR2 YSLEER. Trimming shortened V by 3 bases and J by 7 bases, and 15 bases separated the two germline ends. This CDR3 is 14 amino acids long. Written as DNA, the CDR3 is TGCGCCAGCAGCCATATTCCAACATCGCTTGAAGCTTTCTTT. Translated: CASSHIPTSLEAFF.

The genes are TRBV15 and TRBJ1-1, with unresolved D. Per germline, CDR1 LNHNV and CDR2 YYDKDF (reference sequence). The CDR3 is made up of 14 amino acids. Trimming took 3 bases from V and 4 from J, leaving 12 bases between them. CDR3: CATSRAGASTEAFF. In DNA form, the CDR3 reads TGTGCCACCAGCAGGGCAGGCGCGTCCACTGAAGCTTTCTTT. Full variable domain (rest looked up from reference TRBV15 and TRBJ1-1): DAMVIQNPRYQVTQFGKPVTLSCSQTLNHNVMYWYQQKSSQAPKLLFHYYDKDFNNEADTPDNFQSRRPNTSFCFLDIRSPGLGDTAMYLCATSRAGASTEAFFGQGTRLTVV.

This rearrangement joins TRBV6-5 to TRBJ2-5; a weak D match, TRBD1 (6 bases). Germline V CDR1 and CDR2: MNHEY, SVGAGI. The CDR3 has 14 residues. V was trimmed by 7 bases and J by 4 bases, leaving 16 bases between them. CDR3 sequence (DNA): TGTGCCAGCACTTCTCAGGGGTGGGGAGAGACCCAGTACTTC. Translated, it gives CASTSQGWGETQYF.

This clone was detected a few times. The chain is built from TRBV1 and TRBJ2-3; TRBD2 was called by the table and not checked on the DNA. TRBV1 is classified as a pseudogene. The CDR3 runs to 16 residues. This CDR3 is CTSSRGTSGSTDTQYF. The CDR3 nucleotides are TGCACCAGCAGCCGGGGGACTAGCGGGAGCACAGATACGCAGTATTTT.

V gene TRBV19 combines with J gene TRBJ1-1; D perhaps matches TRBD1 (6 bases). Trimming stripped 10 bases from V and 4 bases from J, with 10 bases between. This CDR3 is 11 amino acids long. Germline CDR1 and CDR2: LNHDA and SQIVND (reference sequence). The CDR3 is CATRDITEAFF. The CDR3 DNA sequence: TGTGCCACCCGGGACATCACTGAAGCTTTCTTT.

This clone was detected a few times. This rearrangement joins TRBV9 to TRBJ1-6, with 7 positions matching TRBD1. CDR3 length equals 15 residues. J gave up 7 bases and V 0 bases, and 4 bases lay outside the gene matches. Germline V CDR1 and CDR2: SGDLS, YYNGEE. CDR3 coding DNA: TGTGCCAGCAGCGTAGTTGAGACAGGGAATTCACCCCTCCACTTT. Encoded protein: CASSVVETGNSPLHF.

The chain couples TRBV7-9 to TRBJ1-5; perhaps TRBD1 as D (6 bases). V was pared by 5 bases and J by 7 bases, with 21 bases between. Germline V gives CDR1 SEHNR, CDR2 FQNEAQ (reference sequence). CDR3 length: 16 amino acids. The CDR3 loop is CASSPLGGSGKQPQHF. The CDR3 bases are TGTGCCAGCAGCCCCCTTGGGGGCTCTGGAAAACAGCCCCAGCATTTT. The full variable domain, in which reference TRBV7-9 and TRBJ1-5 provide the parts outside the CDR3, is DTGVSQNPRHKITKRGQNVTFRCDPISEHNRLYWYRQTLGQGPEFLTYFQNEAQLEKSRLLSDRFSAERPKGSFSTLEIQRTEQGDSAMYLCASSPLGGSGKQPQHFGDGTRLSIL.

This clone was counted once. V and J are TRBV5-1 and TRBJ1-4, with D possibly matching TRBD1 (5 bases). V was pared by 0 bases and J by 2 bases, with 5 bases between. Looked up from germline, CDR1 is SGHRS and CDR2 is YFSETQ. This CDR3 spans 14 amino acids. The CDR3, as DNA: TGCGCCAGCAGCTTGGGGGGCACTAATGAAAAACTGTTTTTT. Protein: CASSLGGTNEKLFF.

The CDR3 nucleotides read TGTGCCAGCAGCTCGGGACAGCTCTCTGGAAACACCATATATTTT. Its protein product is CASSSGQLSGNTIYF. The chain is built from TRBV5-6 and TRBJ1-3, with 7 bases fitting TRBD1. The CDR3 is made up of 15 amino acids. Germline V CDR1 and CDR2: SGHDT, YYEEEE. With V trimmed by 3 bases and J by 0 bases, 3 bases remained unmatched.

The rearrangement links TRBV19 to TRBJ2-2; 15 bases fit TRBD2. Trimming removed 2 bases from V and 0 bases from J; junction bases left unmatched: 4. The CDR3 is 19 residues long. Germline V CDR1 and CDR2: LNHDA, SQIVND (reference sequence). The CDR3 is CASSIHGLAGGPNTGELFF. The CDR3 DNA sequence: TGTGCCAGTAGTATACACGGACTAGCGGGGGGGCCGAACACCGGGGAGCTGTTTTTT.

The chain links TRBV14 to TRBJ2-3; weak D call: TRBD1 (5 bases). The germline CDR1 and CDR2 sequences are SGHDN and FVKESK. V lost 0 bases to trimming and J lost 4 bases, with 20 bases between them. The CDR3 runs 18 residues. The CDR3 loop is CASSQEVVGAVRPDTQYF. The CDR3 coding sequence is TGTGCCAGCAGCCAAGAAGTGGTAGGGGCAGTCCGACCAGATACGCAGTATTTT.

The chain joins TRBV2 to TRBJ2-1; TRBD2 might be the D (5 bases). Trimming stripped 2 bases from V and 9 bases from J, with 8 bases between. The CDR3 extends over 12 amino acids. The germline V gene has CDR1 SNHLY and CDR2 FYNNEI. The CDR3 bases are TGTGCCAGCAGTGAATTAGCGTCTGAGCAGTTCTTC. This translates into CASSELASEQFF.

In DNA form, the CDR3 reads TGCGCCAGCAGCTTAGAGGGGAACACCGGGGAGCTGTTTTTT. This encodes CASSLEGNTGELFF. The gene calls are TRBV5-1 and TRBJ2-2; perhaps TRBD2 as D (5 bases). CDR1 is SGHRS and CDR2 is YFSETQ in the germline V gene. The CDR3 loop spans 14 amino acids. The V end was cut by 2 bases, the J end by 1 base, with 6 bases between.

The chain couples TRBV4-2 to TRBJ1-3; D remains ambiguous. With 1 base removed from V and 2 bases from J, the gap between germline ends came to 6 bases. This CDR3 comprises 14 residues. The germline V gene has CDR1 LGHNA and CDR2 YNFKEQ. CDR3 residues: CASSQGTAGNTIYF. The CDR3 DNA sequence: TGTGCCAGCAGCCAAGGAACAGCTGGAAACACCATATATTTT.

The CDR3 nucleotides are TGCAGTGCCTCCCAGGCCGGGGAGCTGTTTTTT. Residues: CSASQAGELFF. V usage is TRBV20-1 and J usage is TRBJ2-2; D not resolved. Germline CDR1 DFQATT, CDR2 SNEGSKA (reference sequence). The V end lost 6 bases, the J end lost 6 bases, and 8 bases lay between the germline ends. The CDR3 has 11 amino acids.

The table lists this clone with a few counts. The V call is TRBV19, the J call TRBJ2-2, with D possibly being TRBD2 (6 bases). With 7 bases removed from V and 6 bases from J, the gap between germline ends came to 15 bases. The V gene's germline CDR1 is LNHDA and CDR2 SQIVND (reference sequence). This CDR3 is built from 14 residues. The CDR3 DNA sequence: TGTGCCAGTATAAAGGCGGAGGGCGCCGGGGAGCTGTTTTTT. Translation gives CASIKAEGAGELFF. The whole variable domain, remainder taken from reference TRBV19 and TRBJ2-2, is DGGITQSPKYLFRKEGQNVTLSCEQNLNHDAMYWYRQDPGQGLRLIYYSQIVNDFQKGDIAEGYSVSREKKESFPLTVTSAQKNPTAFYLCASIKAEGAGELFFGEGSRLTVL.

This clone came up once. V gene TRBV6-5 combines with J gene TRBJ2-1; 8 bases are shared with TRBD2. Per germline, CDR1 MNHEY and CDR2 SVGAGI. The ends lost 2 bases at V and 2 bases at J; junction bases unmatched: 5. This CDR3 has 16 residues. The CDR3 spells CASSYGGGRTYNEQFF. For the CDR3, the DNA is TGTGCCAGCAGTTACGGGGGCGGGAGGACCTACAATGAGCAGTTCTTC.

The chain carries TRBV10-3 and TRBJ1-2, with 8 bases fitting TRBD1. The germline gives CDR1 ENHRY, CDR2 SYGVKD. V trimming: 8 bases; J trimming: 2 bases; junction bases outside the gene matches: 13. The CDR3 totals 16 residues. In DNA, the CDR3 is TGTGCCATCCCGAGGCTCCAGGACAGGGCCAACTATGGCTACACCTTC. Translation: CAIPRLQDRANYGYTF.

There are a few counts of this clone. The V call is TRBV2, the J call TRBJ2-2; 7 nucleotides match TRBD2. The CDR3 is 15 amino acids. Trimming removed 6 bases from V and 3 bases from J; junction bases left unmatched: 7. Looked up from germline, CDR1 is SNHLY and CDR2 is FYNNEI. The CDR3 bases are TGTGCCAGCAGGGCGACTAGCAGGGACACCGGGGAGCTGTTTTTT. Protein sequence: CASRATSRDTGELFF. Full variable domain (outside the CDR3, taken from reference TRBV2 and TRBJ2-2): EPEVTQTPSHQVTQMGQEVILRCVPISNHLYFYWYRQILGQKVEFLVSFYNNEISEKSEIFDDQFSVERPDGSNFTLKIRSTKLEDSAMYFCASRATSRDTGELFFGEGSRLTVL.

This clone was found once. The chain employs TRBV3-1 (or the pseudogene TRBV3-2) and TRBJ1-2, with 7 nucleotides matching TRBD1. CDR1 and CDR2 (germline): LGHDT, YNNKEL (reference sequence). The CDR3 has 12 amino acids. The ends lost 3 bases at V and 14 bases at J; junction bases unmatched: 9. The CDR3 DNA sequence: TGTGCCAGCAGCCATTCAGACAGGGTCTGGACCTTC. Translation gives CASSHSDRVWTF.

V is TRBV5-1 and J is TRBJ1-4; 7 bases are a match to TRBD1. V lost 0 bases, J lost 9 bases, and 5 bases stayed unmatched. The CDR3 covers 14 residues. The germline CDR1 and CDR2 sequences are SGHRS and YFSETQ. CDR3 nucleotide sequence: TGCGCCAGCAGCTTGGGTGACAGGGCTCAAAAACTGTTTTTT. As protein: CASSLGDRAQKLFF.

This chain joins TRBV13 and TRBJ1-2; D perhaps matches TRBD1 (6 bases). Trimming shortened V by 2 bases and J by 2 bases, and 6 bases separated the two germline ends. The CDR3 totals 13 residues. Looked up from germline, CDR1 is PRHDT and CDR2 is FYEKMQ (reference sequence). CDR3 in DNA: TGTGCCAGCAGCTTAACAGGGAACTATGGCTACACCTTC. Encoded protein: CASSLTGNYGYTF.

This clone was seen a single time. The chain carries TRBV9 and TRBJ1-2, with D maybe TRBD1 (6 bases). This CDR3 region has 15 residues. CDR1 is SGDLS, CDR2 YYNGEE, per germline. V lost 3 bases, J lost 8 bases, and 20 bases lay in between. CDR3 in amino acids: CASSAATGRGEGYTF. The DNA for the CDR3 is TGTGCCAGCAGCGCCGCCACAGGGAGGGGGGAAGGCTACACCTTC. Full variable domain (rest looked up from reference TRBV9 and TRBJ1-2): DSGVTQTPKHLITATGQRVTLRCSPRSGDLSVYWYQQSLDQGLQFLIQYYNGEERAKGNILERFSAQQFPDLHSELNLSSLELGDSALYFCASSAATGRGEGYTFGSGTRLTVV.

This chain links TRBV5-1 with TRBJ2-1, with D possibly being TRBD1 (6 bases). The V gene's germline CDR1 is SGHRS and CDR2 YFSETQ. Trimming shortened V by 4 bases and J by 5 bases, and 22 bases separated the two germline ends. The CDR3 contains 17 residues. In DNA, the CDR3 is TGCGCCAGCAGCCCGATAAACCCCATCCGGACAGACAATGAGCAGTTCTTC. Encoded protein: CASSPINPIRTDNEQFF.